This T cell receptor beta chain appears in the sequencing data of a study of blood T cell repertoires in COVID-19. TCRdb's copy holds only in-frame clones and misses some; the assay was immunoSEQ multiplex PCR. The sample includes about 320,000 clones, about 90% of them seen just once. The source material was PBMCs or T cells enriched from blood (not recorded which). This sequence originates from a young woman who had recovered from COVID-19.

The CDR3, as DNA: TGTGCCAGCAGCCGACAGACCAACACCGGGGAGCTGTTTTTT. Amino acid sequence: CASSRQTNTGELFF. The chain uses TRBV14 and TRBJ2-2, with D possibly TRBD1 on 5 matching bases. V was cut by 4 bases and J by 2 bases, with 8 bases left in between. This CDR3 is 14 amino acids long. Germline V gene sequence: CDR1 SGHDN, CDR2 FVKESK.